This TCR beta chain was obtained from a study of CD8+ T cells in alopecia areata. Turning to the study itself: Treatment comprised oral tofacitinib, 5 to 10 mg twice daily, in treated patients.

In each case, RNA was isolated and then reverse transcribed into cDNA as the sequencing template. Some clones are missing from TCRdb's copy, which holds only in-frame ones; the method was immunoSEQ multiplex PCR. The data show 170,000 or so clones, 63% seen once. Study-level results: Scalp sequencing captures resident alphabeta T cells of normal skin too.

Comment on this clone: No antigen is known for it.

Germline V gives CDR1 SGHTA, CDR2 FQGNSA. Unmatched junction bases numbered 3, after V lost 5 bases and J lost 1 base. CDR3 length: 16 residues. Sequenced here: CD4+ T cells sorted from blood, sampled at week 0. This TCR was recovered from a human donor with alopecia areata. This sequence joins TRBV7-2 and TRBJ2-5; the match to TRBD2 covers 14 bases. The CDR3, as DNA: TGTGCCAGCAGCGGGGGACTAGCGGGGGCCCAAGAGACCCAGTACTTC. Its translation is CASSGGLAGAQETQYF.